The 29 T cell receptor beta chains presented below share a single source sample, sequenced in a study of cytomegalovirus exposure and HLA in healthy donors. Assay: immunoSEQ multiplex PCR; the TCRdb copy retains only in-frame clones and omits some. The data hold tens of thousands of clones, with roughly nine tenths observed a single time. What was sequenced was PBMCs. The receptors derive from a woman younger than 45 in good health and CMV-seronegative.

The chain employs TRBV4-1 and TRBJ2-1; 8 nucleotides align to TRBD2. Germline V gives CDR1 MGHRA, CDR2 YSYEKL. There are 15 residues in the CDR3. V shed 2 bases and J 7 bases; nucleotides not matched to a gene: 7. CDR3 bases: TGCGCCAGCAGCCAAAATAGCGGGGTTACAAATGAGCAGTTCTTC. This gives the protein CASSQNSGVTNEQFF.

This clone was counted between two and nine times. The rearrangement links TRBV2 to TRBJ1-3; D is perhaps TRBD1 (5 bases). Trimming left V 9 bases short and J 4 bases short, with 19 bases between. The CDR3 has 15 amino acids. The germline CDR1 and CDR2 sequences are SNHLY and FYNNEI. The CDR3 bases are TGTGCCAGATCCGGTGGGGGGGTCATCGGAAACACCATATATTTT. This encodes CARSGGGVIGNTIYF.

The chain combines TRBV18 with TRBJ2-1; a possible D gene is TRBD2 (6 bases). Per germline, CDR1 KGHSH and CDR2 LQKENI. This CDR3 is built from 14 residues. V was clipped by 3 bases and J by 5 bases, with 11 bases between them. CDR3 amino acids: CASSPSIADNEQFF. DNA for the CDR3: TGTGCCAGCTCACCCTCTATAGCGGACAATGAGCAGTTCTTC. Looking up the rest from reference TRBV18 and TRBJ2-1 gives the full variable domain: NAGVMQNPRHLVRRRGQEARLRCSPMKGHSHVYWYRQLPEEGLKFMVYLQKENIIDESGMPKERFSAEFPKEGPSILRIQQVVRGDSAAYFCASSPSIADNEQFFGPGTRLTVL.

The rearrangement uses TRBV5-1 and TRBJ2-2, with 9 nucleotides matching TRBD2. This CDR3 has 18 amino acids. J was trimmed by 1 base and V by 2 bases; bases with no gene match: 9. Germline V gene data show CDR1 as SGHRS and CDR2 as YFSETQ. In DNA, the CDR3 is TGCGCCAGCAGCTTTTGGGGATCTAGCGGGATGAACACCGGGGAGCTGTTTTTT. As protein: CASSFWGSSGMNTGELFF. The whole variable domain, filled in from reference TRBV5-1 and TRBJ2-2, reads KAGVTQTPRYLIKTRGQQVTLSCSPISGHRSVSWYQQTPGQGLQFLFEYFSETQRNKGNFPGRFSGRQFSNSRSEMNVSTLELGDSALYLCASSFWGSSGMNTGELFFGEGSRLTVL.

The rearrangement uses TRBV9 and TRBJ1-2, with D tentatively TRBD1 (6 bases). Trimming took off 0 bases at V and 3 bases at J, with 9 bases between the two ends. This CDR3 has 14 residues. CDR1 and CDR2 (germline): SGDLS, YYNGEE. This chain's CDR3 is CASSVAGAHYGYTF. In DNA form, the CDR3 reads TGTGCCAGCAGCGTAGCAGGGGCACACTATGGCTACACCTTC.

The V and J genes are TRBV7-2 and TRBJ2-7; 7 nucleotides line up with TRBD1. This CDR3 has 16 amino acids. Germline trimming cut 6 bases from V and 4 bases from J; bases unmatched to any gene: 15. Germline V lookup: CDR1 SGHTA, CDR2 FQGNSA. Here the CDR3 reads CASSYGQASRPYEQYF. The DNA of the CDR3 is TGTGCCAGCAGTTACGGACAGGCCTCTAGACCGTACGAGCAGTACTTC.

The rearrangement joins TRBV5-8 to TRBJ2-4; perhaps TRBD1 as D (6 bases). Germline CDR1 is SGHTS and CDR2 is YDEGEE. The length of the CDR3 is 17 residues. V shed 4 bases and J shed 3 bases, with 20 bases lying between them. CDR3 region: CASSHIRTGQFKNIQYF. DNA of the CDR3: TGTGCCAGCAGCCATATTCGAACAGGGCAATTCAAAAACATTCAGTACTTC.

This sequence joins TRBV2 and TRBJ2-7; 12 positions match TRBD1. Losses at the gene ends were 6 bases for V and 6 bases for J; bases not matched to a gene: 9. The CDR3 runs 15 residues. In germline, CDR1 is SNHLY, CDR2 FYNNEI. The CDR3 sequence is CASSHGGDRGLEQYF. CDR3 nucleotides: TGTGCCAGCAGCCACGGCGGGGACAGGGGGCTCGAGCAGTACTTC.

The rearrangement joins TRBV7-2 to TRBJ1-4, with unresolved D. Trimming left V 5 bases short and J 5 bases short, with 9 bases between. This CDR3 is built from 13 residues. The germline V gene has CDR1 SGHTA and CDR2 FQGNSA. Here the CDR3 reads CASSPLINEKLFF. For the CDR3, the DNA is TGTGCCAGCAGCCCCCTAATAAATGAAAAACTGTTTTTT.

The rearrangement joins TRBV6-5 to TRBJ2-1, with a tentative D call TRBD1 (8 bases). Trimming left V 5 bases short and J 1 base short, with 12 bases between. CDR1 is MNHEY, CDR2 SVGAGI, per germline. This CDR3 is 15 amino acids long. This chain's CDR3 is CASSLQGGSYNEQFF. The DNA for the CDR3 is TGTGCCAGCAGTCTACAGGGGGGGTCCTACAATGAGCAGTTCTTC.

The chain uses TRBV6-6 and TRBJ2-5, with TRBD2 identical over 13 bases. Gene TRBJ2-7 matches the end of the DNA better, so the J call may be wrong. Germline V lookup: CDR1 MNHNY, CDR2 SVGAGI (reference sequence). The CDR3 has 15 residues. DNA of the CDR3: TGTGCCAGCAGCCTACTAGCGGGAGGGGCTGCCGAGCAGTACTTC. Amino acid sequence: CASSLLAGGAAEQYF.

The DNA for the CDR3 is TGTGCCAGCTCTTCGGGGACAGGGGAGAATGAGCAGTTCTTC. Translated: CASSSGTGENEQFF. The gene calls are TRBV18 and TRBJ2-1, with 10 bases matching TRBD1. V lost 6 bases to trimming and J lost 7 bases; unmatched junction nucleotides: 6. The CDR3 spans 14 residues. Germline-derived CDR1 and CDR2 are KGHSH and LQKENI.

The rearrangement joins TRBV27 to TRBJ2-2, with D tentatively TRBD1 (5 bases). V was cut by 4 bases and J by 8 bases, with 8 bases left in between. Germline CDR1 and CDR2: MNHEY and SMNVEV (reference sequence). The CDR3 sequence is 12 residues long. The CDR3 loop is CASSWGNGELFF. For the CDR3, the DNA is TGTGCCAGCAGTTGGGGCAATGGGGAGCTGTTTTTT.

This chain joins TRBV6-1 and TRBJ2-1; TRBD2 matches 7 bases. V was clipped by 2 bases and J by 0 bases; unmatched bases: 1. Germline lookup yields CDR1 MNHNS and CDR2 SASEGT. The CDR3 runs 15 residues. The CDR3 reads CASSEPGGSYNEQFF. In DNA, the CDR3 is TGTGCCAGCAGTGAACCGGGGGGCTCCTACAATGAGCAGTTCTTC.

V is TRBV29-1 and J is TRBJ2-7, with 8 bases fitting TRBD1. V was pared by 3 bases and J by 5 bases, with 3 bases of the junction left unmatched. Germline V gene data show CDR1 as SQVTM and CDR2 as ANQGSEA. The CDR3 is 12 amino acids. The CDR3 protein is CSVETGVHEQYF. In DNA form, the CDR3 reads TGCAGCGTTGAGACAGGGGTGCACGAGCAGTACTTC.

This clone showed up just once. DNA of the CDR3: TGTGCCAGCTCGTGGGACAGGGATTTACAAGGTGGCTACACCTTC. This gives the protein CASSWDRDLQGGYTF. The chain is built from TRBV19 and TRBJ1-2, with 9 bases identical to TRBD1. Germline CDR1 LNHDA, CDR2 SQIVND (reference sequence). V lost 9 bases, J lost 7 bases, and 15 bases stayed unmatched. This CDR3 has 15 amino acids. Full variable domain (outside the CDR3, taken from reference TRBV19 and TRBJ1-2): DGGITQSPKYLFRKEGQNVTLSCEQNLNHDAMYWYRQDPGQGLRLIYYSQIVNDFQKGDIAEGYSVSREKKESFPLTVTSAQKNPTAFYLCASSWDRDLQGGYTFGSGTRLTVV.

The CDR3 protein is CASSTRTGENEQYF. The DNA of the CDR3 is TGTGCCAGCAGCACACGGACAGGGGAGAACGAGCAGTACTTC. The V call is TRBV7-2, the J call TRBJ2-7, with 9 bases lining up with TRBD1. Looked up from germline, CDR1 is SGHTA and CDR2 is FQGNSA. The CDR3 consists of 14 residues. V was pared by 5 bases and J by 5 bases, with 7 bases of the junction left unmatched.

V and J are TRBV10-2 and TRBJ1-4, with 9 nucleotides matching TRBD1. Germline V gene data show CDR1 as WSHSY and CDR2 as SAAADI. V was pared by 6 bases and J by 6 bases, with 2 bases of the junction left unmatched. CDR3 length: 13 residues. The CDR3 DNA reads as TGCGCCAGCAGGGGACAGGGACATGAAAAACTGTTTTTT. Protein: CASRGQGHEKLFF.

The V gene is TRBV6-5, the J gene TRBJ2-1; 8 bases map to TRBD2. V shed 6 bases and J 4 bases; nucleotides not matched to a gene: 8. CDR3 length: 15 amino acids. CDR1 and CDR2 (germline): MNHEY, SVGAGI. CDR3: CASRVLSGGYNEQFF. CDR3 DNA: TGTGCCAGCAGAGTCTTGAGCGGGGGTTACAATGAGCAGTTCTTC.

The chain recombines TRBV25-1 with TRBJ2-5; tentative D call: TRBD2 (6 bases). Germline loops: CDR1 MGHDK, CDR2 SYGVNS. The CDR3 loop spans 14 amino acids. Trimming removed 4 bases from V and 1 base from J, with 10 bases in between. The DNA for the CDR3 is TGTGCCAGCAGTGCCTACGGGAGCCAAGAGACCCAGTACTTC. Translating it yields CASSAYGSQETQYF.

This clone appeared once. V and J are TRBV4-1 and TRBJ2-7; 7 nucleotides agree with TRBD2. V lost 0 bases, J lost 6 bases, and 14 bases stayed unmatched. CDR1 and CDR2 from the germline V gene are MGHRA and YSYEKL. This CDR3 contains 17 residues. The chain's CDR3 is CASSQDGRAGTPVEQYF. The DNA for the CDR3 is TGCGCCAGCAGCCAAGATGGGAGGGCCGGGACTCCGGTCGAGCAGTACTTC.

The rearrangement links TRBV9 to TRBJ2-2; no definite D call. The CDR3 loop spans 13 amino acids. The ends were cut back, 0 bases at V and 15 bases at J, with 15 bases in the middle. Germline V gene data show CDR1 as SGDLS and CDR2 as YYNGEE. This CDR3 is CASSVGGRVELFF. The CDR3 DNA follows: TGTGCCAGCAGCGTAGGTGGGCGTGTAGAGTTGTTTTTT.

The V and J genes are TRBV6-1 and TRBJ2-2; weak D call: TRBD2 (6 bases). The CDR3 loop spans 15 amino acids. The ends were cut back, 2 bases at V and 4 bases at J, with 11 bases in the middle. CDR1 and CDR2 from the germline V gene are MNHNS and SASEGT. The chain's CDR3 is CASSEIQGGTGELFF. CDR3 DNA sequence: TGTGCCAGCAGTGAAATCCAGGGAGGCACCGGGGAGCTGTTTTTT.

The gene calls are TRBV18 and TRBJ2-2, with 7 bases fitting TRBD2. Trimming cost V 4 bases and J 2 bases; bases outside gene matches: 7. The germline gives CDR1 KGHSH, CDR2 LQKENI. This CDR3 spans 16 amino acids. The CDR3 sequence is CASSREGPKNTGELFF. The CDR3 DNA is TGTGCCAGCTCACGGGAGGGACCAAAAAACACCGGGGAGCTGTTTTTT.

The chain has TRBV4-3 and TRBJ2-2; 7 nucleotides match TRBD2. Germline loops: CDR1 LGHNA, CDR2 YSLEER. V shed 0 bases and J 5 bases; nucleotides not matched to a gene: 9. The CDR3 is made up of 17 amino acids. In DNA form, the CDR3 reads TGCGCCAGCAGCCAAGATACGGGGGAGGGCCTTACCGGGGAGCTGTTTTTT. This translates into CASSQDTGEGLTGELFF.

This clone has a handful of counts. The chain recombines TRBV30 with TRBJ2-2; 12 nucleotides match TRBD2. The trim removed 2 bases at V and 7 bases at J, leaving 8 bases unmatched. The CDR3 length is 16 residues. Germline values: CDR1 GTSNPN, CDR2 SVGIG (reference sequence). For the CDR3, the DNA is TGTGCCTGGAGTTCTGCTAGCGGGAGGGTCGGCGGGGAGCTGTTTTTT. Its protein product is CAWSSASGRVGGELFF.

The gene calls are TRBV7-2 and TRBJ2-3; a weak D match, TRBD2 (6 bases). Germline-derived CDR1 and CDR2 are SGHTA and FQGNSA. V gave up 5 bases and J gave up 6 bases, with 12 bases separating them. The length of the CDR3 is 13 residues. In nucleotides, the CDR3 is TGTGCCAGCAGCGAGCAAGGGAGGGATACGCAGTATTTT. Translating gives CASSEQGRDTQYF.

The chain links TRBV27 to TRBJ2-1; 7 nucleotides match TRBD2. CDR1 is MNHEY, CDR2 SMNVEV, per germline (reference sequence). The CDR3 is made up of 16 amino acids. The ends lost 4 bases at V and 6 bases at J; junction bases unmatched: 12. CDR3 residues: CASSYYLAASRNEQFF. The CDR3 DNA sequence: TGTGCCAGCAGTTACTATCTAGCGGCGTCCCGCAATGAGCAGTTCTTC.

This clone was observed once. The chain joins TRBV30 to TRBJ1-2; 8 positions match TRBD1. The CDR3 contains 14 residues. Germline trimming cut 5 bases from V and 4 bases from J; bases unmatched to any gene: 9. Looked up from germline, CDR1 is GTSNPN and CDR2 is SVGIG (reference sequence). The DNA for the CDR3 is TGTGCCTGGTATTTTACCGGGACAGGCTATGGCTACACCTTC. As protein: CAWYFTGTGYGYTF.